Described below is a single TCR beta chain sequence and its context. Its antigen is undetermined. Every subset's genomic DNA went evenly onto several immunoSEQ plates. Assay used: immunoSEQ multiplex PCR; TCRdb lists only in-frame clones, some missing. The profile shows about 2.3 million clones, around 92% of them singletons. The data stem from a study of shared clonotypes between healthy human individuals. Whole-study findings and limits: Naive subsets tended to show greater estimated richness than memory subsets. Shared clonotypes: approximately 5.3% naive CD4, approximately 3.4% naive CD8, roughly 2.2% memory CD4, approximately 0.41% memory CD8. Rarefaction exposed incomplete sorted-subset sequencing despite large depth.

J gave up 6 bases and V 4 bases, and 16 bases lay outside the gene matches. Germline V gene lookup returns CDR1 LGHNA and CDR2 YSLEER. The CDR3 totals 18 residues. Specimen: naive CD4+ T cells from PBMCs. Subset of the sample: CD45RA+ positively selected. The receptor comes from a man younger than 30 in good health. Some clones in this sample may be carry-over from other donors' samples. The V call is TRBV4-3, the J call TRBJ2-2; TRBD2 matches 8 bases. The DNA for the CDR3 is TGCGCCAGCAGCCGCGTAGTGGGGGTAGCGGGATCGCCCGGGGAGCTGTTTTTT. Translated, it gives CASSRVVGVAGSPGELFF.